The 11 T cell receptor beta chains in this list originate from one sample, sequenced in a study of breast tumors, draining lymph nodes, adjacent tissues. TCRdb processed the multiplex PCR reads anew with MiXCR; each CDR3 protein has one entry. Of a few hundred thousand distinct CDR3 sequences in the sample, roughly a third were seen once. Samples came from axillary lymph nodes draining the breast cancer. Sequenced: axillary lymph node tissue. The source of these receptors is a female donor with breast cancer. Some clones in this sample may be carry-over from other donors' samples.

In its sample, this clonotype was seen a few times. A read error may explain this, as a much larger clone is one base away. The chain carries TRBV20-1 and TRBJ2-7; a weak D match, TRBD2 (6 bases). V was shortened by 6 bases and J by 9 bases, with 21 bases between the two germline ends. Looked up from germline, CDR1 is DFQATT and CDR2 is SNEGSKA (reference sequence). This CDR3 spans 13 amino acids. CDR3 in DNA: TGCAGTGCCCAGACGGGGGTACAGTGGGCGCAGTACTTC. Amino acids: CSAQTGVQWAQYF.

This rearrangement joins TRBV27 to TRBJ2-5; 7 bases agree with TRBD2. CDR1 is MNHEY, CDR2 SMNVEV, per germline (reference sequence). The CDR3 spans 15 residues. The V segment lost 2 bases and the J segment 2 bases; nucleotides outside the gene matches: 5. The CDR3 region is CASSLRPSGQETQYF. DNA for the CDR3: TGTGCCAGCAGTTTAAGGCCTAGCGGACAAGAGACCCAGTACTTC.

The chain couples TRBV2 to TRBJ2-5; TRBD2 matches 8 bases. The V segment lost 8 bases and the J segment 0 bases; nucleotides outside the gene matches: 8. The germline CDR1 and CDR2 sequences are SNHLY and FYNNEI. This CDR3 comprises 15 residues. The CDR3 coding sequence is TGTGCCAGCTCGGAGGGCGGGAGGAACCAAGAGACCCAGTACTTC. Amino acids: CASSEGGRNQETQYF.

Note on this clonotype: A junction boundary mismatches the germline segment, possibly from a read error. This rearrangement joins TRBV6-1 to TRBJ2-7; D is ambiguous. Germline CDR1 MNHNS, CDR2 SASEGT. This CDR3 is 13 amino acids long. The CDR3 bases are TGTGCCAGCGGCCGGACGGAAGCCTACGAGCAGTATTTC. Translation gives CASGRTEAYEQYF.

The CDR3 sequence: CASSPVGTSGRASTYEQYF. The DNA for the CDR3 is TGTGCCAGCAGCCCAGTTGGGACTAGCGGGAGGGCCTCCACTTACGAGCAGTACTTC. The gene calls are TRBV3-1 and TRBJ2-7; 16 bases fit TRBD2. There are 19 residues in the CDR3. Germline V CDR1 and CDR2: LGHDT, YNNKEL (reference sequence). Trimming cost V 4 bases and J 4 bases; bases outside gene matches: 13.

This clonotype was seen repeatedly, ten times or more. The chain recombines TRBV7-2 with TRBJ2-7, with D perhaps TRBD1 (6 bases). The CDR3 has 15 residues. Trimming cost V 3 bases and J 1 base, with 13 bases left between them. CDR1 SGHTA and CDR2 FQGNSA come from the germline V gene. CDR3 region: CASSFTGTSSYEQYF. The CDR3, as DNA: TGTGCCAGCAGCTTCACCGGGACAAGTTCCTACGAGCAGTACTTC.

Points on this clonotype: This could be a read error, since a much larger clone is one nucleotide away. For the CDR3, the DNA is TGTGCTAGTGGTTTCCTAGCCTTCAATGAGCAGTTCTTC. The encoded protein is CASGFLAFNEQFF. This chain uses TRBV12-5 with TRBJ2-1; a possible D gene is TRBD2 (5 bases). Germline CDR1 is LGHNT and CDR2 is FRNRAP. V lost 3 bases and J lost 6, with 9 bases in between. The length of the CDR3 is 13 residues. Filled out from reference TRBV12-5 and TRBJ2-1, the complete variable domain reads DARVTQTPRHKVTEMGQEVTMRCQPILGHNTVFWYRQTMMQGLELLAYFRNRAPLDDSGMPKDRFSAEMPDATLATLKIQPSEPRDSAVYFCASGFLAFNEQFFGPGTRLTVL.

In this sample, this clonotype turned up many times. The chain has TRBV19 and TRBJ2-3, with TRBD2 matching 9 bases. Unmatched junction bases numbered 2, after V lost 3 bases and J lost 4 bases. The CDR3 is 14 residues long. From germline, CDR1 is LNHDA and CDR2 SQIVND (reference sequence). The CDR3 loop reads CASSIAGGPDTQYF. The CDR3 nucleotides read TGTGCCAGTAGTATCGCGGGGGGGCCAGATACGCAGTATTTT.

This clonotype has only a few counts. The CDR3 loop is CATSRGGSGHPQHF. DNA for the CDR3: TGTGCCACCAGCAGGGGGGGGTCGGGTCACCCCCAGCATTTT. The rearrangement uses TRBV15 and TRBJ1-5, with TRBD1 as a possible D gene (5 bases). CDR1 and CDR2 from the germline V gene are LNHNV and YYDKDF (reference sequence). This CDR3 contains 14 residues. V lost 3 bases, J lost 10 bases, and 16 bases lay in between. Supplemented by reference TRBV15 and TRBJ1-5, the full variable domain reads DAMVIQNPRYQVTQFGKPVTLSCSQTLNHNVMYWYQQKSSQAPKLLFHYYDKDFNNEADTPDNFQSRRPNTSFCFLDIRSPGLGDTAMYLCATSRGGSGHPQHFGDGTRLSIL.

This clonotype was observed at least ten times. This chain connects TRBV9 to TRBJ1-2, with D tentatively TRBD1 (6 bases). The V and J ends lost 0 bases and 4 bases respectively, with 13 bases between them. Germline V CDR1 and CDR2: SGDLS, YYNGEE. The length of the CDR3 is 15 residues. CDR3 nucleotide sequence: TGTGCCAGCAGCGTAGACCCAGGGGAGATCTATGGCTACACCTTC. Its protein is CASSVDPGEIYGYTF.

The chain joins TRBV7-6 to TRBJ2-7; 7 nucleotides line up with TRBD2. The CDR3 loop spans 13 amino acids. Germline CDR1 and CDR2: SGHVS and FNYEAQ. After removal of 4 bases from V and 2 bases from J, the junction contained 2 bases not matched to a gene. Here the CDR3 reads CASSWGGAYEQYF. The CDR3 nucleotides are TGTGCCAGCAGCTGGGGGGGGGCCTACGAGCAGTACTTC.